The 5 T cell receptor beta chains reported below all come from one sample, sequenced in a study of cytomegalovirus exposure and HLA in healthy donors. Vbeta (60) and Jbeta (13) primers were used in the PCR. Some clones are missing from TCRdb's copy, which holds only in-frame ones; the method was immunoSEQ multiplex PCR. This table has under 200,000 clones, roughly 73% appearing once. Sample: PBMCs. The receptor set was obtained from a female donor in good health and CMV-seronegative.

V usage is TRBV7-6 and J usage is TRBJ2-3; D is unclear. CDR1 and CDR2 from the germline V gene are SGHVS and FNYEAQ. V lost 2 bases, J lost 6 bases, and 12 bases lay in between. The CDR3 length is 14 residues. The CDR3 coding sequence is TGTGCCAGCAGCTTACAAGCGATCGGGGATACGCAGTATTTT. Protein product: CASSLQAIGDTQYF. The whole variable domain, remainder taken from reference TRBV7-6 and TRBJ2-3, is GAGVSQSPRYKVTKRGQDVALRCDPISGHVSLYWYRQALGQGPEFLTYFNYEAQQDKSGLPNDRFSAERPEGSISTLTIQRTEQRDSAMYRCASSLQAIGDTQYFGPGTRLTVL.

The V gene is TRBV29-1, the J gene TRBJ1-1, with D perhaps TRBD1 (6 bases). With 5 bases removed from V and 4 bases from J, the gap between germline ends came to 20 bases. In germline, CDR1 is SQVTM, CDR2 ANQGSEA. The CDR3 runs 15 residues. The CDR3 here is CSVRGKGGRGTEAFF. CDR3 nucleotide sequence: TGCAGCGTTAGAGGGAAGGGGGGGCGCGGCACTGAAGCTTTCTTT.

The CDR3 sequence is CASSPNSGRAYEQYF. The CDR3 DNA reads TGCGCCAGCAGCCCAAATAGCGGGAGGGCCTACGAGCAGTACTTC. This rearrangement joins TRBV5-1 to TRBJ2-7, with 11 bases that match TRBD2. Losses at the gene ends were 4 bases for V and 2 bases for J; bases not matched to a gene: 5. The CDR3 is 15 residues long. Per the germline V gene, CDR1 is SGHRS and CDR2 is YFSETQ. Based on the CDR3 plus reference TRBV5-1 and TRBJ2-7, the full variable domain is KAGVTQTPRYLIKTRGQQVTLSCSPISGHRSVSWYQQTPGQGLQFLFEYFSETQRNKGNFPGRFSGRQFSNSRSEMNVSTLELGDSALYLCASSPNSGRAYEQYFGPGTRLTVT.

This chain links TRBV5-4 with TRBJ1-1; the match to TRBD1 covers 8 bases. Unmatched junction bases numbered 8, after V lost 3 bases and J lost 7 bases. Germline assignment: CDR1 SGHNT and CDR2 YYREEE (reference sequence). The CDR3 consists of 14 residues. The CDR3 DNA reads TGTGCCAGCAGCTACCAGGGGGCGCGTGGTGAAGCTTTCTTT. Amino acid sequence: CASSYQGARGEAFF. The full variable domain, completed using reference TRBV5-4 and TRBJ1-1, is ETGVTQSPTHLIKTRGQQVTLRCSSQSGHNTVSWYQQALGQGPQFIFQYYREEENGRGNFPPRFSGLQFPNYSSELNVNALELDDSALYLCASSYQGARGEAFFGQGTRLTVV.

This sequence joins TRBV25-1 and TRBJ2-4, with TRBD1 matching 8 bases. Germline V gene lookup returns CDR1 MGHDK and CDR2 SYGVNS. This CDR3 region has 14 residues. Trimming removed 5 bases from V and 3 bases from J; junction bases left unmatched: 3. Written as DNA, the CDR3 is TGTGCCAGCAGTACAACAGGGGGCAAAAACATTCAGTACTTC. Translating gives CASSTTGGKNIQYF. The variable domain in full, completed from reference TRBV25-1 and TRBJ2-4, reads EADIYQTPRYLVIGTGKKITLECSQTMGHDKMYWYQQDPGMELHLIHYSYGVNSTEKGDLSSESTVSRIRTEHFPLTLESARPSHTSQYLCASSTTGGKNIQYFGAGTRLSVL.